Reported below is one T cell receptor (beta chain). Antigen: not known. With V trimmed by 2 bases and J by 6 bases, 1 base remained unmatched. There are 13 residues in the CDR3. CDR1 and CDR2 from the germline V gene are LGHNA and YNFKEQ. With 60 Vbeta and 13 Jbeta primers, the PCR was carried out. Method: immunoSEQ multiplex PCR; TCRdb's copy keeps in-frame clones and lacks some. The table lists more than 75,000 clones, roughly 77% of them singletons. The entry originates in a study of cytomegalovirus exposure and HLA in healthy donors. Study conclusions and caveats: The later analysis indicated that the majority of CMV-associated TCR beta chains appeared HLA-restricted.

The genes are TRBV4-2 and TRBJ1-3; 7 bases map to TRBD1. The receptor comes from a woman aged 35 to 49 in good health and CMV-seropositive. The source material was PBMCs. CDR3 nucleotides: TGTGCCAGCAGCCAAACAGGGGAAAACACCATATATTTT. Encoded protein: CASSQTGENTIYF.